Each of the 21 T cell receptor beta chains below was sequenced from the same sample in a study of memory CD4+ T cells and cytomegalovirus serostatus. Sequenced by immunoSEQ multiplex PCR; TCRdb stores in-frame clones only, minus some. The sample contains 60,000 to 75,000 clones, around three quarters of which appear only once. Single viable CD3+CD4+CD8-CD45RO+ cells were sorted as the memory CD4+ T cells. The specimen was memory CD4+ T cells from blood. These receptors originate from an adult in good health and CMV-seronegative. Some clones in this sample may be carry-over from other donors' samples.

There are a few counts of this clone. The rearrangement joins TRBV5-4 to TRBJ1-5; 9 bases are shared with TRBD1. V lost 0 bases and J lost 6; bases outside the gene matches: 4. The CDR3 consists of 15 residues. Germline values: CDR1 SGHNT, CDR2 YYREEE (reference sequence). CDR3 residues: CASSLDRGLPQPQHF. CDR3 DNA: TGTGCCAGCAGCTTGGACAGGGGGCTTCCTCAGCCCCAGCATTTT.

V and J are TRBV7-9 and TRBJ1-2, with unresolved D. The germline V gene encodes CDR1 SEHNR and CDR2 FQNEAQ (reference sequence). V lost 6 bases, J lost 3 bases, and 17 bases lay in between. This CDR3 is 15 amino acids long. The CDR3 nucleotides read TGTGCCAGCAGTCTCCCGGGCGCATATGACTATGGCTACACCTTC. This codes for CASSLPGAYDYGYTF.

The chain employs TRBV25-1 and TRBJ2-7, with TRBD1 matching 10 bases. The V segment lost 4 bases and the J segment 7 bases; nucleotides outside the gene matches: 10. This CDR3 has 15 residues. CDR1 and CDR2 from the germline V gene are MGHDK and SYGVNS. The CDR3 loop is CASSVLGQGVSEQYF. The DNA for the CDR3 is TGTGCCAGCAGTGTCTTAGGACAGGGGGTAAGTGAGCAGTACTTC.

The rearrangement joins TRBV11-2 to TRBJ2-7, with 7 bases aligning to TRBD1. The V and J ends lost 7 bases and 3 bases, in that order; junction bases with no gene match: 9. This CDR3 has 14 residues. CDR1 is SGHAT, CDR2 FQNNGV, per germline. The CDR3 reads CASKPGQTYYEQYF. The CDR3, as DNA: TGTGCCAGCAAACCGGGACAGACCTACTACGAGCAGTACTTC.

This sequence joins TRBV25-1 and TRBJ1-1; 11 bases match TRBD1. The V gene's germline CDR1 is MGHDK and CDR2 SYGVNS. With V trimmed by 6 bases and J by 5 bases, 14 bases remained unmatched. The CDR3 length is 17 residues. CDR3 loop: CASSSFGLGQGGTEAFF. The CDR3 coding sequence is TGTGCCAGCAGCTCCTTCGGGTTGGGACAGGGGGGAACTGAAGCTTTCTTT. The full variable domain, in which reference TRBV25-1 and TRBJ1-1 provide the parts outside the CDR3, is EADIYQTPRYLVIGTGKKITLECSQTMGHDKMYWYQQDPGMELHLIHYSYGVNSTEKGDLSSESTVSRIRTEHFPLTLESARPSHTSQYLCASSSFGLGQGGTEAFFGQGTRLTVV.

CDR3 amino acids: CASSLGQKLFF. CDR3 nucleotides: TGTGCCAGCAGCCTAGGACAGAAACTGTTTTTT. V usage is TRBV7-9 and J usage is TRBJ1-4, with D maybe TRBD1 (6 bases). Trimming removed 5 bases from V and 11 bases from J, with 9 bases in between. From germline, CDR1 is SEHNR and CDR2 FQNEAQ (reference sequence). CDR3 length: 11 residues.

V gene TRBV4-3 combines with J gene TRBJ1-1; TRBD1 matches at 8 bases. The CDR3 spans 16 residues. With 2 bases clipped from V and 4 bases from J, the junction kept 9 bases outside the gene matches. Germline V gives CDR1 LGHNA, CDR2 YSLEER. In nucleotides, the CDR3 is TGCGCCAGCAGCCAAATCAGGGGGCGTTTGGGCACTGAAGCTTTCTTT. This codes for CASSQIRGRLGTEAFF.

The V gene is TRBV28, the J gene TRBJ1-4, with D possibly matching TRBD1 (5 bases). CDR1 is MDHEN, CDR2 SYDVKM, per germline. V dropped 5 bases and J dropped 11 bases, with 12 bases sitting between them. The CDR3 covers 12 residues. The CDR3 spells CASSDGGGKLFF. CDR3 in DNA: TGTGCCAGCAGTGACGGGGGAGGTAAACTGTTTTTT.

V usage is TRBV29-1 and J usage is TRBJ1-2; 8 nucleotides match TRBD1. V shed 6 bases and J 6 bases; nucleotides not matched to a gene: 6. The CDR3 loop spans 12 amino acids. Germline lookup yields CDR1 SQVTM and CDR2 ANQGSEA. The CDR3: CSVVTTGDGYTF. The CDR3 DNA sequence: TGCAGCGTAGTAACGACAGGGGATGGCTACACCTTC.

The chain is built from TRBV30 and TRBJ2-5, with a weak D call TRBD1 (6 bases). Germline loops: CDR1 GTSNPN, CDR2 SVGIG (reference sequence). V gave up 0 bases and J gave up 2 bases, with 10 bases separating them. The CDR3 is made up of 14 amino acids. CDR3 sequence (DNA): TGTGCCTGGAGTGTAAACAGGGAGCAAGAGACCCAGTACTTC. Protein: CAWSVNREQETQYF.

The chain links TRBV30 to TRBJ1-4; D is uncertain. The V end was cut by 5 bases, the J end by 7 bases, with 14 bases between. Germline lookup yields CDR1 GTSNPN and CDR2 SVGIG (reference sequence). CDR3 length equals 13 residues. The CDR3 is CAWGLRRGEKLFF. In DNA form, the CDR3 reads TGTGCCTGGGGACTCAGACGAGGTGAAAAACTGTTTTTT.

The chain uses TRBV10-3 and TRBJ1-1; no definite D call. V was cut by 6 bases and J by 3 bases, with 5 bases left in between. This CDR3 comprises 11 residues. Germline CDR1 is ENHRY and CDR2 is SYGVKD. For the CDR3, the DNA is TGTGCCATCAGGGACTACACTGAAGCTTTCTTT. It specifies CAIRDYTEAFF.

This clone was seen more than once but under ten times. The rearrangement joins TRBV5-4 to TRBJ2-7; maybe TRBD2 (5 bases). CDR1 is SGHNT and CDR2 is YYREEE in the germline V gene (reference sequence). Trimming cost V 0 bases and J 4 bases, with 17 bases left between them. The CDR3 has 16 residues. DNA of the CDR3: TGTGCCAGCAGCTTGGGGAGCGGAGAACTGCGATACGAGCAGTACTTC. This translates into CASSLGSGELRYEQYF.

The gene calls are TRBV6-6 and TRBJ2-7, with TRBD1 matching over 9 bases. Per germline, CDR1 MNHNY and CDR2 SVGAGI (reference sequence). The CDR3 is made up of 13 amino acids. The junction had 10 bases not matched to a gene; V was cut back by 4 bases and J by 12 bases. The CDR3 coding sequence is TGTGCCAGCAGTTCCGGGGACAGGGCACCTCCGTACTTC. Its protein product is CASSSGDRAPPYF.

The V and J genes are TRBV6-5 and TRBJ2-7; D not certain. There are 13 residues in the CDR3. V lost 4 bases and J lost 2, with 9 bases in between. The germline V gene encodes CDR1 MNHEY and CDR2 SVGAGI. The DNA of the CDR3 is TGTGCCAGCAGTTCCCACCCCCCCTACGAGCAGTACTTC. Amino acids: CASSSHPPYEQYF.

The gene calls are TRBV5-6 and TRBJ1-6, with a possible D match to TRBD1 (6 bases). Trimming removed 1 base from V and 6 bases from J, with 14 bases in between. The germline V gene encodes CDR1 SGHDT and CDR2 YYEEEE. The CDR3 length is 16 residues. The CDR3 is CASSLQGSGSNSPLHF. The CDR3 nucleotides read TGTGCCAGCAGCTTGCAGGGGTCGGGTTCTAATTCACCCCTCCACTTT. The complete variable domain, with remaining parts taken from reference TRBV5-6 and TRBJ1-6, reads DAGVTQSPTHLIKTRGQQVTLRCSPKSGHDTVSWYQQALGQGPQFIFQYYEEEERQRGNFPDRFSGHQFPNYSSELNVNALLLGDSALYLCASSLQGSGSNSPLHFGNGTRLTVT.

The genes are TRBV27 and TRBJ2-5, with D possibly matching TRBD1 (6 bases). Trimming took off 5 bases at V and 7 bases at J, with 14 bases between the two ends. In germline, CDR1 is MNHEY, CDR2 SMNVEV (reference sequence). This CDR3 spans 13 amino acids. Written as DNA, the CDR3 is TGTGCCAGCAGTGAGGACAGCCGCGGGACCCAGTACTTC. Its translation is CASSEDSRGTQYF.

This clone has a handful of counts. J is TRBJ2-4 and V is TRBV12-5; D tentatively reads TRBD1 or TRBD2 (5 bases each). The CDR3 totals 21 residues. Germline V CDR1 and CDR2: LGHNT, FRNRAP. V shed 0 bases and J shed 5 bases, with 29 bases lying between them. CDR3 sequence reads: CASGLVLRGFGFRTEQNIQYF. The CDR3 coding sequence is TGTGCTAGTGGTTTGGTATTACGGGGCTTTGGGTTCCGGACGGAGCAAAACATTCAGTACTTC.

Concerning this clone: One end of the junction is discordant with germline, which a read error may explain. V gene TRBV5-1 combines with J gene TRBJ2-5; 7 bases agree with TRBD2. Germline loops: CDR1 SGHRS, CDR2 YFSETQ. This CDR3 comprises 14 residues. The CDR3 sequence is CASSLWGGQGTQYF. The DNA for the CDR3 is TGCGCCAGCAGCCTCTGGGGGGGTCAAGGGACCCAGTACTTC.

In its sample, this clone was seen once. The genes are TRBV7-2 and TRBJ2-7; the D is unclear. Deletions cut 2 bases from V and 3 bases from J, with 14 bases between. The CDR3 length is 15 residues. The germline V gene encodes CDR1 SGHTA and CDR2 FQGNSA. The CDR3 loop is CASSLRYSLHYEQYF. In nucleotides, the CDR3 is TGTGCCAGCAGCTTAAGGTACAGCCTCCACTACGAGCAGTACTTC.

This rearrangement joins TRBV19 to TRBJ2-7, with a possible D match to TRBD1 (5 bases). Germline lookup yields CDR1 LNHDA and CDR2 SQIVND (reference sequence). Trimming cost V 4 bases and J 0 bases, with 10 bases left between them. The CDR3 extends over 14 amino acids. CDR3 nucleotide sequence: TGTGCCAGTAGTAAACAGGCGAGCTCCTACGAGCAGTACTTC. Translated, it gives CASSKQASSYEQYF. Combining the CDR3 with reference TRBV19 and TRBJ2-7 gives the whole variable domain DGGITQSPKYLFRKEGQNVTLSCEQNLNHDAMYWYRQDPGQGLRLIYYSQIVNDFQKGDIAEGYSVSREKKESFPLTVTSAQKNPTAFYLCASSKQASSYEQYFGPGTRLTVT.